The present T cell receptor beta chain was sequenced within a study of CDR3 diversity in severe acne (dated by TCRdb to about 2019). Library preparation used PCR. Reads for this sample came from an Illumina HiSeq 2000. Using fastp at Q25 and MiXCR, TCRdb reprocessed the public reads and kept productive beta chains. One record per CDR3 amino acid sequence lists the most common genes and DNA. The sample records more than 85,000 distinct CDR3 sequences, roughly half of which are singletons. Roughly 12% of the sample is taken by the ten largest. About this clonotype itself: Its antigen is unknown. No base-level quality is on record; no much larger clone is a single base apart.

Sequences were obtained from blood. This TCR came from a male donor with acne.

The CDR3 has the sequence CASSARTTEPQHF. The nucleotides read TGTGCCAGCAGCGCACGGACAACAGAGCCCCAGCATTTT. The rearrangement joined TRBV9 to TRBJ1-5, and possibly TRBD1, on 5 matching bases. In the germline V gene, CDR1 corresponds to SGDLS and CDR2 to YYNGEE. Measured from the cysteine to the phenylalanine, the CDR3 is 13 residues long. The sequence is cut down to CDR3 DNA, 39 bases in frame from base 1. Relative to germline, V is 3 bases shorter and J is 8 bases shorter, with 12 bases between their ends.